This T cell receptor beta chain was sequenced in a study of regulatory T cells in long-lasting Graves disease. Investigators prepared the TCR beta libraries by applying iRepertoire HTBI primers and Arm-PCR of CDR3 regions. TCRdb reprocessed the multiplex PCR reads via MiXCR and lists one record per CDR3 protein. The table lists 400,000 to 600,000 distinct CDR3 sequences, about 22% of them singletons, with roughly 7.1% in the top ten. This clonotype was picked up many times. Time point denoted: persistent/refractory GD, antithyroid drugs over 5 years with positive TRAb. Isolated PBMC RNA provided the starting material for the TCR library. The CDR3 runs to 13 residues. Trimming removed 5 bases at V and 5 bases at J, with 12 bases between.

This TCR was sampled from a female donor with Graves disease. The sample in question was peripheral blood mononuclear cells (PBMCs), obtained when the disease was refractory, from a patient treated with antithyroid drugs. The V call is TRBV12-3 or TRBV12-4, the J call TRBJ1-1, with D possibly being TRBD1 (5 bases). CDR3 protein: CASSGARRTEAFF. CDR3 DNA sequence: TGTGCCAGCAGTGGGGCCCGGAGGACTGAAGCTTTCTTT.